This T cell receptor beta chain derives from a study of T-cell memory formation after mild COVID-19. For the study at large: For the most part, TCR clusters were specific to one donor.

TCR alpha and TCR beta cDNA libraries carrying sample barcodes and UMIs were produced by 5'RACE using constant-segment primers. TCRdb called the 5' RACE reads again in MiXCR, with one record for every CDR3 protein. The sample has about 360,000 distinct CDR3 sequences, approximately 14% seen once; the top ten hold approximately 20%. CDR3 size: 15 residues. Per germline, CDR1 DFQATT and CDR2 SNEGSKA (reference sequence). V shed 1 base and J 0 bases; nucleotides not matched to a gene: 4. This clonotype was counted a few times. Antigen unknown. Study results and limitations: For contracting clones, CD4+ ones sat mainly in CM and EM, CD8+ in EMRA.

The sequenced sample consisted of PBMCs or a T cell subset sorted from them (not recorded which). The chain joins TRBV20-1 to TRBJ2-7, with TRBD2 matching 9 bases. This TCR was recovered from a man between 18 and 35 years old who had mild COVID-19 (a few samples of this study predate the infection). Cell type and time point are not known. Here the CDR3 reads CSARGGRGNSYEQYV. The CDR3 DNA is TGCAGTGCTAGAGGCGGGAGGGGGAACTCCTACGAGCAGTACGTC.